The 26 T cell receptor beta chains below all came from one sample that was sequenced in a study of blood T cell repertoires in COVID-19. The method was immunoSEQ multiplex PCR; TCRdb's version includes in-frame clones alone and lacks a portion of them. This sample has 150,000 or so clones, with around 85% found just once. Sequencing was performed on peripheral blood. The receptors derive from a man aged 60 to 75 with COVID-19, enrolled during active disease.

This clone was detected only once. This chain links TRBV10-3 with TRBJ1-1; D is perhaps TRBD1 (5 bases). With 1 base removed from V and 5 bases from J, the gap between germline ends came to 11 bases. There are 14 residues in the CDR3. CDR1 and CDR2 (germline): ENHRY, SYGVKD. CDR3 bases: TGTGCCATCAGTGAGTGGGGCAGTCGAACTGAAGCTTTCTTT. Protein product: CAISEWGSRTEAFF.

This clone came up once. The chain combines TRBV3-1 (or the pseudogene TRBV3-2) with TRBJ1-2; D perhaps matches TRBD1 (5 bases). Trimming took off 6 bases at V and 6 bases at J, with 17 bases between the two ends. CDR1 and CDR2 (germline): LGHDT, YNNKEL (reference sequence). The CDR3 contains 14 residues. CDR3 region: CASSRQITENGYTF. CDR3 DNA sequence: TGTGCCAGCAGTCGACAGATAACAGAGAATGGCTACACCTTC.

In this sample, this clone turned up once. V gene TRBV4-3 combines with J gene TRBJ2-3; 8 bases map to TRBD1. The germline V gene encodes CDR1 LGHNA and CDR2 YSLEER. The V segment lost 5 bases and the J segment 7 bases; nucleotides outside the gene matches: 14. The CDR3 is 16 residues long. CDR3 in DNA: TGCGCCAGCAGCAAATCCTCGGGACAGGTACCGAATACGCAGTATTTT. It translates to CASSKSSGQVPNTQYF.

The V call is TRBV9, the J call TRBJ1-4; possibly TRBD1 for D (6 bases). The germline V gene has CDR1 SGDLS and CDR2 YYNGEE. Between the trimmed V and J ends, which lost 2 bases and 8 bases, there was a span of 13 bases. This CDR3 contains 14 residues. The CDR3 reads CASSVAGADEKLFF. For the CDR3, the DNA is TGTGCCAGCAGCGTTGCAGGGGCTGACGAAAAACTGTTTTTT.

This clone was seen a single time. This chain connects TRBV28 to TRBJ2-3; TRBD2 agrees at 8 bases. This CDR3 contains 18 residues. Looked up from germline, CDR1 is MDHEN and CDR2 is SYDVKM. J gave up 1 base and V 4 bases, and 13 bases lay outside the gene matches. Here the CDR3 DNA reads TGTGCCAGCAGTTCGGCTAGCGGGTCCCTATTAGGCACAGATACGCAGTATTTT. Its translation: CASSSASGSLLGTDTQYF.

The chain combines TRBV5-6 with TRBJ1-2; 8 nucleotides align to TRBD1. Germline V gene data show CDR1 as SGHDT and CDR2 as YYEEEE. The V and J ends lost 2 bases and 5 bases, in that order; junction bases with no gene match: 8. The CDR3 totals 15 residues. CDR3 residues: CASSFGQGDVYGYTF. CDR3 nucleotides: TGTGCCAGCAGCTTCGGACAGGGAGACGTTTATGGCTACACCTTC.

The chain combines TRBV6-5 with TRBJ1-3, with D perhaps matching TRBD1 (6 bases). V was shortened by 6 bases and J by 5 bases, with 11 bases between the two germline ends. CDR1 and CDR2 (germline): MNHEY, SVGAGI. There are 13 residues in the CDR3. Here the CDR3 reads CASSQRDRNTIYF. The CDR3 DNA reads TGTGCCAGCAGCCAAAGGGACAGAAACACCATATATTTT.

This chain connects TRBV18 to TRBJ1-4; 8 nucleotides agree with TRBD1. Germline CDR1 KGHSH, CDR2 LQKENI. The CDR3 totals 19 residues. The J segment lost 8 bases and the V segment lost 0 bases, leaving 17 bases of the junction unmatched. CDR3 sequence: CASSPPIGTGHHAGEKLFF. The CDR3 bases are TGTGCCAGCTCACCACCCATTGGGACAGGCCATCATGCGGGAGAAAAACTGTTTTTT.

V is TRBV7-8 and J is TRBJ2-5, with D possibly TRBD1 on 6 matching bases. With 5 bases removed from V and 2 bases from J, the gap between germline ends came to 12 bases. Germline V CDR1 and CDR2: SGHVS, FQNEAQ. This CDR3 is 14 amino acids long. The CDR3 DNA reads TGTGCCAGCAGCCGAGCACAGGGACAAGAGACCCAGTACTTC. As protein: CASSRAQGQETQYF.

The chain has TRBV7-2 and TRBJ1-1; D perhaps matches TRBD1 (5 bases). CDR3 size: 12 residues. CDR1 SGHTA and CDR2 FQGNSA come from the germline V gene. V was clipped by 5 bases and J by 10 bases, with 14 bases between them. DNA of the CDR3: TGTGCCAGCAGCCAGGCACAGGCCGGAGCTTTCTTT. Encoded protein: CASSQAQAGAFF.

V is TRBV29-1 and J is TRBJ1-1; D not certain. This CDR3 is built from 12 residues. Trimming pared 6 bases from V and 4 bases from J, leaving 12 bases between. Germline V CDR1 and CDR2: SQVTM, ANQGSEA. The CDR3 sequence: CSVHEGFTEAFF. The CDR3 bases are TGCAGCGTCCATGAGGGTTTCACTGAAGCTTTCTTT.

The rearrangement joins TRBV24-1 to TRBJ2-5; 8 nucleotides agree with TRBD1. Germline CDR1 KGHDR, CDR2 SFDVKD. The V gene end was trimmed by 4 bases and the J gene end by 3 bases; junction bases not matched to a gene: 6. The CDR3 has 15 amino acids. CDR3 in DNA: TGTGCCACCAGTGAACCCGGACAGGGAGAAGAGACCCAGTACTTC. It encodes CATSEPGQGEETQYF.

This clone was observed a single time. The chain is built from TRBV5-1 and TRBJ2-7, with D possibly TRBD2 on 6 matching bases. The germline V and J ends were trimmed by 2 bases and 5 bases, with 14 bases remaining between them. This CDR3 spans 14 amino acids. Germline V gene data show CDR1 as SGHRS and CDR2 as YFSETQ. CDR3 loop: CASSFGGTADEQYF. The CDR3 DNA is TGCGCCAGCAGCTTCGGGGGAACAGCAGACGAGCAGTACTTC.

On this clone itself: One end of the junction fails to match germline, which may point to a read error. The chain links TRBV7-7 to TRBJ2-1, with 7 bases aligning to TRBD1. The CDR3 contains 15 residues. From germline, CDR1 is SSHAT and CDR2 FNYEAQ (reference sequence). In DNA form, the CDR3 reads TGTGCTAGCAGCGTCACGACAGGGAACTACAATGAGCAGTTCTTC. Translating it yields CASSVTTGNYNEQFF.

In regard to this clone: Compared with germline, one end of the junction differs, possibly owing to a read error. The V gene is TRBV19, the J gene TRBJ1-4, with TRBD1 identical over 9 bases. This CDR3 spans 15 amino acids. CDR1 and CDR2 from the germline V gene are LNHDA and SQIVND (reference sequence). The CDR3 here is CASGIRGTGNEKLFF. In DNA form, the CDR3 reads TGTGCCAGTGGTATTCGAGGGACAGGGAATGAAAAACTGTTTTTT.

The J gene is TRBJ1-2, the V gene TRBV2; 7 nucleotides line up with TRBD1. Germline V gives CDR1 SNHLY, CDR2 FYNNEI. V lost 6 bases, J lost 4 bases, and 5 bases stayed unmatched. CDR3 size: 13 residues. CDR3 DNA sequence: TGTGCCAGCAGGAGGGACAGCCTCTATGGCTACACCTTC. Its protein product is CASRRDSLYGYTF. Complete variable domain (other parts from reference TRBV2 and TRBJ1-2): EPEVTQTPSHQVTQMGQEVILRCVPISNHLYFYWYRQILGQKVEFLVSFYNNEISEKSEIFDDQFSVERPDGSNFTLKIRSTKLEDSAMYFCASRRDSLYGYTFGSGTRLTVV.

CDR3 residues: CSTSQGVGGELFF. For the CDR3, the DNA is TGCAGCACCTCACAGGGCGTCGGCGGGGAGCTGTTTTTT. V is TRBV29-1 and J is TRBJ2-2, with a weak D call TRBD1 (6 bases). Per germline, CDR1 SQVTM and CDR2 ANQGSEA. The CDR3 is 13 amino acids. V gave up 8 bases and J gave up 7 bases, with 17 bases separating them.

V gene TRBV19 combines with J gene TRBJ2-5; 7 nucleotides agree with TRBD2. Germline V gene data show CDR1 as LNHDA and CDR2 as SQIVND (reference sequence). This CDR3 is 15 amino acids long. Germline trimming cut 4 bases from V and 1 base from J; bases unmatched to any gene: 6. The DNA of the CDR3 is TGTGCCAGTAGTAGCGGGAGTGTGGGCCAAGAGACCCAGTACTTC. Protein product: CASSSGSVGQETQYF.

The count of this clone is one. V is TRBV18 and J is TRBJ1-1, with TRBD1 identical over 8 bases. V gave up 6 bases and J gave up 8 bases; unmatched junction bases: 8. CDR1 KGHSH and CDR2 LQKENI come from the germline V gene. CDR3 size: 13 residues. CDR3 sequence: CASSQGQGGEAFF. CDR3 in DNA: TGTGCCAGCTCCCAAGGACAGGGCGGAGAAGCTTTCTTT. The whole variable domain, remainder taken from reference TRBV18 and TRBJ1-1, is NAGVMQNPRHLVRRRGQEARLRCSPMKGHSHVYWYRQLPEEGLKFMVYLQKENIIDESGMPKERFSAEFPKEGPSILRIQQVVRGDSAAYFCASSQGQGGEAFFGQGTRLTVV.

The chain employs TRBV30 and TRBJ2-7, with 9 bases aligning to TRBD1. CDR1 and CDR2 (germline): GTSNPN, SVGIG (reference sequence). V was pared by 4 bases and J by 7 bases, with 8 bases of the junction left unmatched. This CDR3 is built from 13 residues. The CDR3 reads CAWIETGGSEQYF. The CDR3 DNA is TGTGCCTGGATTGAGACAGGGGGTTCGGAGCAGTACTTC.

V usage is TRBV7-2 and J usage is TRBJ1-1; 8 bases are a match to TRBD1. CDR3 length: 16 amino acids. Trimming at V came to 2 bases and at J to 0 bases, leaving 5 bases not matched to a gene. Per the germline V gene, CDR1 is SGHTA and CDR2 is FQGNSA. CDR3 loop: CASSLFSGGLNTEAFF. CDR3 in DNA: TGTGCCAGCAGCTTATTTTCAGGGGGCCTGAACACTGAAGCTTTCTTT.

V gene TRBV5-5 combines with J gene TRBJ1-2, with D possibly matching TRBD1 (5 bases). The ends were cut back, 3 bases at V and 4 bases at J, with 16 bases in the middle. Germline V gives CDR1 SGHKS, CDR2 YYEKEE (reference sequence). The CDR3 runs 15 residues. Here the CDR3 reads CASSSTTAPSYGYTF. The CDR3 DNA is TGTGCCAGCAGCTCCACGACAGCTCCCTCCTATGGCTACACCTTC.

The genes are TRBV7-3 and TRBJ2-3, with 7 bases identical to TRBD2. The germline V gene has CDR1 SGHTA and CDR2 FQGTGA. V was pared by 5 bases and J by 4 bases, with 6 bases of the junction left unmatched. This CDR3 is built from 14 residues. This chain's CDR3 is CASSMWREPDTQYF. DNA for the CDR3: TGTGCCAGCAGCATGTGGCGGGAGCCAGATACGCAGTATTTT.

With regard to this clone: The same CDR3 is also encoded by other DNA sequences in this sample. The V and J genes are TRBV3-1 (or the pseudogene TRBV3-2) and TRBJ2-2; tentatively, D is TRBD2 (5 bases). V was trimmed by 2 bases and J by 5 bases, leaving 6 bases between them. Germline V gene data show CDR1 as LGHDT and CDR2 as YNNKEL (reference sequence). CDR3 size: 13 residues. As DNA, the CDR3 is TGTGCCAGCAGCCAACGCGGGACCGGGGAGCTGTTTTTT. Translation: CASSQRGTGELFF.

V and J are TRBV7-8 and TRBJ1-5; weak D call: TRBD1 (5 bases). V lost 5 bases and J 2 bases, leaving 19 bases between the germline ends. This CDR3 comprises 17 residues. Germline-derived CDR1 and CDR2 are SGHVS and FQNEAQ. In DNA, the CDR3 is TGTGCCAGCAGCCCGGATTGGGGGGAGTCGGGCAATCAGCCCCAGCATTTT. This codes for CASSPDWGESGNQPQHF.

V gene TRBV6-5 combines with J gene TRBJ1-1; TRBD1 might be the D (6 bases). CDR3 size: 15 residues. The germline CDR1 and CDR2 sequences are MNHEY and SVGAGI. V was trimmed by 2 bases and J by 0 bases, leaving 10 bases between them. The CDR3 sequence is CASSYVRTVNTEAFF. The CDR3 region has the DNA TGTGCCAGCAGTTACGTCAGGACAGTGAACACTGAAGCTTTCTTT.